A selection of T cell receptor beta chains follows, all from one sample in a study of a mutant IDH1 vaccine in newly diagnosed glioma. Some clones are missing from TCRdb's copy, which holds only in-frame ones; the method was immunoSEQ multiplex PCR. The repertoire includes 30,000 to 40,000 clones, approximately 89% of them detected once, and 2.2% sits in the top ten. No antigen has been identified for these receptors. Here the sequenced sample was PBMCs, taken from a glioma patient whose treatment included an IDH1 peptide vaccine. The receptors were sampled from a man aged 40-49 years with glioma. The CDR3 runs from the conserved cysteine through the conserved F or W. The D gene is left open where the match is weak. Size values are once, few and many counts, or a class for expanded clones, and some rows have none.

clone size: .; J gene: TRBJ1-3; V gene: TRBV9; D gene: .; CDR3 protein: CASSPAAGYQNTIYF; CDR3 DNA: TGTGCCAGCAGCCCAGCGGCGGGTTATCAAAACACCATATATTTT
clone size: few; J gene: TRBJ1-1; V gene: TRBV7-2; D gene: TRBD1; CDR3 protein: CASSLATAGGYTEAFF; CDR3 DNA: TGTGCCAGCAGCTTAGCGACGGCAGGGGGCTACACTGAAGCTTTCTTT
clone size: .; J gene: TRBJ1-2; V gene: TRBV5-4; D gene: TRBD1; CDR3 protein: CASSHGQAVYGYTF; CDR3 DNA: TGTGCCAGCAGCCACGGACAGGCCGTCTATGGCTACACCTTC
clone size: .; J gene: TRBJ2-1; V gene: TRBV11-3; D gene: .; CDR3 protein: CAGDPGQFF; CDR3 DNA: TGTGCCGGTGACCCGGGGCAGTTCTTC
clone size: .; J gene: TRBJ1-4; V gene: TRBV28; D gene: .; CDR3 protein: CASSLIGGNSEKLFF; CDR3 DNA: TGTGCCAGCAGTTTAATCGGGGGAAACAGTGAAAAACTGTTTTTT
clone size: .; J gene: TRBJ1-2; V gene: TRBV9; D gene: .; CDR3 protein: CASGEGATGSQAYGYTF; CDR3 DNA: TGTGCCAGCGGGGAAGGGGCTACAGGAAGTCAAGCCTATGGCTACACCTTC
clone size: .; J gene: TRBJ2-5; V gene: TRBV28; D gene: TRBD1; CDR3 protein: CASSRDREETQYF; CDR3 DNA: TGTGCCAGCAGTCGGGACAGGGAGGAGACCCAGTACTTC
clone size: .; J gene: TRBJ2-5; V gene: TRBV4-1; D gene: .; CDR3 protein: CASSQGPGRTEQETQYF; CDR3 DNA: TGCGCCAGCAGCCAAGGCCCGGGGCGGACAGAACAAGAGACCCAGTACTTC
clone size: .; J gene: TRBJ1-3; V gene: TRBV7-2; D gene: .; CDR3 protein: CASSRGVSGGNTIYF; CDR3 DNA: TGTGCCAGCAGCCGGGGGGTTTCGGGAGGAAACACCATATATTTT
clone size: .; J gene: TRBJ1-2; V gene: TRBV6-5; D gene: .; CDR3 protein: CASFEQGWRGYTF; CDR3 DNA: TGTGCCAGCTTCGAACAGGGTTGGAGAGGCTACACCTTC
clone size: .; J gene: TRBJ1-4; V gene: TRBV4-3; D gene: TRBD1; CDR3 protein: CASSHNTGTGDEKLFF; CDR3 DNA: TGCGCCAGCAGCCATAACACCGGGACAGGGGATGAAAAACTGTTTTTT
clone size: .; J gene: TRBJ1-1; V gene: TRBV7-2; D gene: .; CDR3 protein: CASSLQSANPPGTEAFF; CDR3 DNA: TGTGCCAGCAGCTTACAGTCGGCAAATCCACCGGGGACTGAAGCTTTCTTT
clone size: .; J gene: TRBJ2-2; V gene: TRBV7-8; D gene: .; CDR3 protein: CASSYNTGELFF; CDR3 DNA: TGTGCCAGCAGCTACAACACCGGGGAGCTGTTTTTT
clone size: medium-sized; J gene: TRBJ1-4; V gene: TRBV5-3; D gene: .; CDR3 protein: CARRRRPGHLEGEKLFF; CDR3 DNA: TGTGCCAGAAGACGCCGACCGGGACACTTAGAAGGTGAAAAACTGTTTTTT
clone size: few; J gene: TRBJ1-1; V gene: TRBV4-3; D gene: .; CDR3 protein: CASSQAPWGNTEAFF; CDR3 DNA: TGCGCCAGCAGCCAAGCCCCGTGGGGGAACACTGAAGCTTTCTTT